This entry features one T cell receptor (beta chain) sequence. The target antigen is unknown. This sample is part of a study of T cell repertoires in cytomegalovirus infection. Study as a whole: Alongside well-studied HLA-B-restricted CMV epitopes, recently identified HLA-C-restricted CMV epitopes were also used. Findings and limits, study-wide: There were HLA-C-restricted CMV-specific TCR beta clonotypes dominating the ex vivo response. CMV carriers with the relevant HLA were identified by cumulative public TCR beta family frequency.

Trimming stripped 3 bases from V and 2 bases from J, with 13 bases between. The CDR3 is 15 residues long. CDR1 is MGHRA, CDR2 YSYEKL, per germline. TCRdb reanalysed the reads using MiXCR and keeps one entry per CDR3 protein. Of hundreds of thousands of distinct CDR3 sequences listed, around 31% are singletons. J is TRBJ1-1 and V is TRBV4-1, with D tentatively TRBD1 (6 bases). This TCR derives from a human donor in good health (CMV status not recorded). Some clones in this sample may be carry-over from other donors' samples. Specimen: cultured CD8+ T cells from PBMCs, collected from culture after CMV antigen stimulation. CDR3: CASSQRQDANTEAFF. The CDR3, as DNA: TGCGCCAGCAGCCAGAGACAGGACGCTAACACTGAAGCTTTCTTT.